The 2 T cell receptor beta chains below come from one sample, sequenced in a study of cytomegalovirus exposure and HLA in healthy donors. The protocol was immunoSEQ multiplex PCR, while the TCRdb copy is restricted to in-frame clones and leaves out a portion. This sample yields under 200,000 clones, of which approximately 88% are seen a single time; under 7.5% belongs to the top ten. Sample: PBMCs. These receptors came from a man between 18 and 35 years old in good health and CMV-seropositive.

J is TRBJ2-2 and V is TRBV6-4; TRBD1 might be the D (6 bases). The length of the CDR3 is 16 residues. The germline CDR1 and CDR2 sequences are MRHNA and SNTAGT. Trimming shortened V by 3 bases and J by 2 bases, and 13 bases separated the two germline ends. The CDR3 loop is CASSEGGTRNTGELFF. CDR3 sequence (DNA): TGTGCCAGCAGTGAAGGGGGAACTCGAAACACCGGGGAGCTGTTTTTT.

The V and J genes are TRBV7-9 and TRBJ1-5, with a possible D match to TRBD1 (6 bases). Germline loops: CDR1 SEHNR, CDR2 FQNEAQ (reference sequence). With 2 bases removed from V and 5 bases from J, the gap between germline ends came to 10 bases. The CDR3 covers 14 residues. CDR3 coding DNA: TGTGCCAGCAGCTTATCGACAGGTTATCAGCCCCAGCATTTT. Translated: CASSLSTGYQPQHF.